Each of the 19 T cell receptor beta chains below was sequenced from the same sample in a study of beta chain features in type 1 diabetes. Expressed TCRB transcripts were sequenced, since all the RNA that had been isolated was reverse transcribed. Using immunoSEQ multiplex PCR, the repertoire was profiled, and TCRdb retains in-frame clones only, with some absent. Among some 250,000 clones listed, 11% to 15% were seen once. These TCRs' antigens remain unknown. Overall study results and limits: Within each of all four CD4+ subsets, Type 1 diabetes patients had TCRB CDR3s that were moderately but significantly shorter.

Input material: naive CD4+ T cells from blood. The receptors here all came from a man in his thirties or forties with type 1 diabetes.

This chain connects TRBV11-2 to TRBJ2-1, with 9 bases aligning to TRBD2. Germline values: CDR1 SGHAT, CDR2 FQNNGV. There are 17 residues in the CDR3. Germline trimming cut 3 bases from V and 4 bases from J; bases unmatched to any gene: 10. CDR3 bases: TGTGCCAGCAGCTTTGGCGCGGGAGGGCCGAGTTACAATGAGCAGTTCTTC. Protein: CASSFGAGGPSYNEQFF.

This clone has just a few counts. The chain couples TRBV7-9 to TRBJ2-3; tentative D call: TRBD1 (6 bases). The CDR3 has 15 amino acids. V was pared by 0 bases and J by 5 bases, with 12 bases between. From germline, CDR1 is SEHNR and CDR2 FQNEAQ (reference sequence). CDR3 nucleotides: TGTGCCAGCAGCTTAGCGGGGGCCTTTGGAGATACGCAGTATTTT. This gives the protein CASSLAGAFGDTQYF.

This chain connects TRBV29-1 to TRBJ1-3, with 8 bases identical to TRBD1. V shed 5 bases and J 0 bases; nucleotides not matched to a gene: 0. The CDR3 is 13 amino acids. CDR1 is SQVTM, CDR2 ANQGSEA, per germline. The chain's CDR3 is CSVQGASGNTIYF. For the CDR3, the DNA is TGCAGCGTTCAGGGGGCCTCTGGAAACACCATATATTTT.

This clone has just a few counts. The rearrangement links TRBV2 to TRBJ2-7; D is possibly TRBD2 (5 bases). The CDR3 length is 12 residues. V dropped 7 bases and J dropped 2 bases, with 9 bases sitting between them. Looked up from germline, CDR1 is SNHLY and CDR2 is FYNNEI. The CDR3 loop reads CASKEETYEQYF. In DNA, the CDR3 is TGTGCCAGCAAGGAGGAGACCTACGAGCAGTACTTC. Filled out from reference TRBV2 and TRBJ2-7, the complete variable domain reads EPEVTQTPSHQVTQMGQEVILRCVPISNHLYFYWYRQILGQKVEFLVSFYNNEISEKSEIFDDQFSVERPDGSNFTLKIRSTKLEDSAMYFCASKEETYEQYFGPGTRLTVT.

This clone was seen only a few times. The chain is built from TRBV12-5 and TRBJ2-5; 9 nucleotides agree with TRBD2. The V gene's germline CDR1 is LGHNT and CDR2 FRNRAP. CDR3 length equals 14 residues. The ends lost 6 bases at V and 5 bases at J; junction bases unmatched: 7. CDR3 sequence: CASGPPAGGETQYF. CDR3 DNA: TGTGCTAGTGGACCCCCCGCGGGAGGGGAGACCCAGTACTTC.

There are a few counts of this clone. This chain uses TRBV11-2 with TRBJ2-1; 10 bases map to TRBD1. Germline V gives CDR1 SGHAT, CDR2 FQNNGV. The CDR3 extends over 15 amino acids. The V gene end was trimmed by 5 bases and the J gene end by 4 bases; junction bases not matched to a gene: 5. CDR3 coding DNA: TGTGCCAGCAGCCCCGGGACAGGGGCATACAATGAGCAGTTCTTC. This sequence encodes CASSPGTGAYNEQFF.

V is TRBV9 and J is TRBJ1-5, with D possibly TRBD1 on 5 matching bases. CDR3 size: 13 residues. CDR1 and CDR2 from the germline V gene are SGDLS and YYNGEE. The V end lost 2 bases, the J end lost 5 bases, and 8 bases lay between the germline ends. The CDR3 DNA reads TGTGCCAGCAGCGTCCAGGGTGATCAGCCCCAGCATTTT. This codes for CASSVQGDQPQHF.

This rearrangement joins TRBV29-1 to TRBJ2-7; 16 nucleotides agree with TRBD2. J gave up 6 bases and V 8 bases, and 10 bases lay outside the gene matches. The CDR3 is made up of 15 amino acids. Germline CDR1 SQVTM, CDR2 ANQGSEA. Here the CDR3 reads CSTVGTSGRASEQYF. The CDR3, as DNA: TGCAGCACTGTCGGGACTAGCGGGAGGGCCTCCGAGCAGTACTTC.

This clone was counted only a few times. Here the CDR3 DNA reads TGTGCCTGCCGGCAGGGAATCTCTGAAGCTTTCTTT. Its translation is CACRQGISEAFF. The V call is TRBV30, the J call TRBJ1-1; D possibly corresponds to TRBD1 (5 bases). This CDR3 spans 12 amino acids. Germline-derived CDR1 and CDR2 are GTSNPN and SVGIG (reference sequence). With 6 bases removed from V and 6 bases from J, the gap between germline ends came to 14 bases.

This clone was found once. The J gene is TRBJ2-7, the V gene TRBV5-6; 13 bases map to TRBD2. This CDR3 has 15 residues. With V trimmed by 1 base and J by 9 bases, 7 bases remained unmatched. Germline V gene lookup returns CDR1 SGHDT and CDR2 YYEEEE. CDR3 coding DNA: TGTGCCAGCAGCTTGCTGACTAGCGGGGGGATTTTGCAGTACTTC. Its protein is CASSLLTSGGILQYF.

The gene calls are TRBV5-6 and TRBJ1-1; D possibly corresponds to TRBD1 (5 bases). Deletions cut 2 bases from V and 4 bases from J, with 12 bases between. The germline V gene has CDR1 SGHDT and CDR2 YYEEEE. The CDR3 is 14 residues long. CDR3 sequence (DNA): TGTGCCAGCAGCTTTCAAGGGGTCGTCACTGAAGCTTTCTTT. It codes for CASSFQGVVTEAFF.

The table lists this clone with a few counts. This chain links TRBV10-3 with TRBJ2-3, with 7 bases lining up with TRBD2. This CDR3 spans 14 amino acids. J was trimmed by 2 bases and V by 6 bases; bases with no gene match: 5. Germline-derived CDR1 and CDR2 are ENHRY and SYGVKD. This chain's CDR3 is CAISPGTTTDTQYF. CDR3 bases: TGTGCCATCAGCCCCGGGACTACCACAGATACGCAGTATTTT.

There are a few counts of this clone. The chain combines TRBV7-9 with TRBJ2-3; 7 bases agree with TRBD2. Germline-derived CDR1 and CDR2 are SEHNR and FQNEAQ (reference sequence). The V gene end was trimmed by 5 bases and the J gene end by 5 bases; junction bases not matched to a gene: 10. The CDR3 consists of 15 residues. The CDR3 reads CASSPKRDGGDTQYF. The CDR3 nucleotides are TGTGCCAGCAGCCCGAAGCGGGATGGAGGAGATACGCAGTATTTT.

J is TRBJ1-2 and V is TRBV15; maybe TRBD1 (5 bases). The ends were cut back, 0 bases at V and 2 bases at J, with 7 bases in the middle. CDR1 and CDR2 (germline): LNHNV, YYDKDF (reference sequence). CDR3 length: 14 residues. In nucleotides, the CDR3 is TGTGCCACCAGCAGAGATCAGGGCAACTATGGCTACACCTTC. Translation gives CATSRDQGNYGYTF.

The chain's CDR3 is CASKQGGPNTGELFF. In DNA, the CDR3 is TGTGCCAGCAAGCAAGGGGGCCCGAACACCGGGGAGCTGTTTTTT. The genes are TRBV2 and TRBJ2-2; 7 bases are a match to TRBD1. With V trimmed by 7 bases and J by 0 bases, 5 bases remained unmatched. CDR3 length: 15 residues. Germline V lookup: CDR1 SNHLY, CDR2 FYNNEI.

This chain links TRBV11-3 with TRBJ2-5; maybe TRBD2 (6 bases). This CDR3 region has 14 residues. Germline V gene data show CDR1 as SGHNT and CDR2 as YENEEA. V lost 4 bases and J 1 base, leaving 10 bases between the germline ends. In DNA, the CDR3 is TGTGCCAGCAGCTATAAGGGAGGCCAAGAGACCCAGTACTTC. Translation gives CASSYKGGQETQYF.

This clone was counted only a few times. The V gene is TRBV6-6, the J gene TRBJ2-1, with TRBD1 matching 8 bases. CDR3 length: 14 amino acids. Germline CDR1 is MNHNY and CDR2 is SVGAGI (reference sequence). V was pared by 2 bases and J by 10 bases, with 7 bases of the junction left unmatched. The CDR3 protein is CASSYRGQVPEQFF. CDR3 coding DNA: TGTGCCAGCAGTTACAGGGGACAGGTCCCAGAGCAGTTCTTC.

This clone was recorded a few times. The CDR3 sequence: CASSLQAFNEKLFF. The DNA of the CDR3 is TGTGCCAGCAGCCTACAGGCTTTTAATGAAAAACTGTTTTTT. This chain links TRBV4-2 with TRBJ1-4; a weak D match, TRBD1 (5 bases). The ends were cut back, 4 bases at V and 4 bases at J, with 10 bases in the middle. Per germline, CDR1 LGHNA and CDR2 YNFKEQ. The CDR3 covers 14 residues.

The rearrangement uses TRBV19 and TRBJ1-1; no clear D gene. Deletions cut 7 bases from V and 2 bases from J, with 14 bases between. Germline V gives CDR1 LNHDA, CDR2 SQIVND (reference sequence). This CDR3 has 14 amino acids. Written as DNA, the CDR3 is TGTGCCAGTATCCCCGGGAGGGCCAACACTGAAGCTTTCTTT. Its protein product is CASIPGRANTEAFF.